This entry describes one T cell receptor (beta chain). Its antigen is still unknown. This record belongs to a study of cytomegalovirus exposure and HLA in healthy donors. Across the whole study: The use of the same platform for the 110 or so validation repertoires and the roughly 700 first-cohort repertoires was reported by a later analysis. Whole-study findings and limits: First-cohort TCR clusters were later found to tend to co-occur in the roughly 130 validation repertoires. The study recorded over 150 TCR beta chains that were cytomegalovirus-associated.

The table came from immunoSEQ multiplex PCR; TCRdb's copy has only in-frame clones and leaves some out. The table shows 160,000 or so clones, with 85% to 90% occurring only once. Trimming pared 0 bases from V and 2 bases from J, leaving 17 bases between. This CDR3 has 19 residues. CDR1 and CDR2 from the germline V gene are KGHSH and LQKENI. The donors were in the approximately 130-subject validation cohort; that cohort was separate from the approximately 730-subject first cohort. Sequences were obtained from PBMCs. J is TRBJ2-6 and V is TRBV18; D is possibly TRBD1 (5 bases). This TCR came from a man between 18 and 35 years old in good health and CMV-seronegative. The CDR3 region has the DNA TGTGCCAGCTCACCACCTGTTTTCCAGGGATCCACTGGGGCCAACGTCCTGACTTTC. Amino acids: CASSPPVFQGSTGANVLTF. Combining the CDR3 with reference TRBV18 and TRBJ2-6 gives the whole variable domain NAGVMQNPRHLVRRRGQEARLRCSPMKGHSHVYWYRQLPEEGLKFMVYLQKENIIDESGMPKERFSAEFPKEGPSILRIQQVVRGDSAAYFCASSPPVFQGSTGANVLTFGAGSRLTVL.